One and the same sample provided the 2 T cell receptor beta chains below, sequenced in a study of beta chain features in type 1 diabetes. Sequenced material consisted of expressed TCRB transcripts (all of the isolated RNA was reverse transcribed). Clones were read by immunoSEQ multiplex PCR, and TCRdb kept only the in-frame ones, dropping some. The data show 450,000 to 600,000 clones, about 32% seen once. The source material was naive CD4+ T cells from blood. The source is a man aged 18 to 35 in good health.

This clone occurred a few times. In DNA form, the CDR3 reads TGTGCCAGCAGTTTACGAGGTAGCGGTAGCACAGATACGCAGTATTTT. Its protein product is CASSLRGSGSTDTQYF. The V call is TRBV28, the J call TRBJ2-3; D is perhaps TRBD2 (6 bases). The germline V gene encodes CDR1 MDHEN and CDR2 SYDVKM. This CDR3 has 16 residues. Between the trimmed V and J ends, which lost 2 bases and 0 bases, there was a span of 12 bases.

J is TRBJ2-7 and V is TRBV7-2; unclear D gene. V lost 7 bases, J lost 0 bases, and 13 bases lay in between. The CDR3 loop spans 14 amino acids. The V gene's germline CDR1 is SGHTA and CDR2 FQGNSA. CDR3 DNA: TGTGCCAGCACCCAGCAGACGAGCTCCTACGAGCAGTACTTC. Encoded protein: CASTQQTSSYEQYF.